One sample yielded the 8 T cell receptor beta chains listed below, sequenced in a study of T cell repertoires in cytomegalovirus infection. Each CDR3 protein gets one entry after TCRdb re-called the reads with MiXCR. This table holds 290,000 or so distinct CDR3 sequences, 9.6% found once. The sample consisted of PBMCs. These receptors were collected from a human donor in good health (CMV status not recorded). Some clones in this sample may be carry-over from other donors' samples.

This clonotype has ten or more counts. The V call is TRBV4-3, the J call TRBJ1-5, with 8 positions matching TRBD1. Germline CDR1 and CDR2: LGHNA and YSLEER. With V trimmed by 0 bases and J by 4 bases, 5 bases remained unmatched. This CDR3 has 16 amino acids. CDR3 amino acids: CASSQDAQGANQPQHF. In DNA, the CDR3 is TGCGCCAGCAGCCAAGATGCCCAGGGGGCAAATCAGCCCCAGCATTTT.

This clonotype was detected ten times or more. CDR3 sequence: CASSPNGPQPQHF. CDR3 nucleotides: TGTGCCAGCAGCCCTAACGGCCCTCAGCCCCAGCATTTT. V and J are TRBV12-3 or TRBV12-4 and TRBJ1-5; D gene unclear. V shed 6 bases and J shed 6 bases, with 12 bases lying between them. The CDR3 extends over 13 amino acids.

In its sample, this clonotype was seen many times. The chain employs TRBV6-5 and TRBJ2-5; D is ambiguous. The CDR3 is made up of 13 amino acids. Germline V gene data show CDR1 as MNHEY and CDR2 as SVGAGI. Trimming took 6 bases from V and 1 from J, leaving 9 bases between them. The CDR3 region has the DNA TGTGCCAGCAGCCCCACGGCCCAAGAGACCCAGTACTTC. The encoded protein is CASSPTAQETQYF.

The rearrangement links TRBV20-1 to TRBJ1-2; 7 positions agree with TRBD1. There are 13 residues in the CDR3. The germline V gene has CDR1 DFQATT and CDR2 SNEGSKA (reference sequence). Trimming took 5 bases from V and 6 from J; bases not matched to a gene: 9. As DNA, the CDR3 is TGCAGTGCTGCAACCGGGACAGAGAATGGCTACACCTTC. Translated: CSAATGTENGYTF.

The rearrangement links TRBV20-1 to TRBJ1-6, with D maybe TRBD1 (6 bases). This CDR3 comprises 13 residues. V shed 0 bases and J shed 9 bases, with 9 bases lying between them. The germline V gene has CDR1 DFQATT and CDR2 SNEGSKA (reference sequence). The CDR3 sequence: CSAREQGRSPLHF. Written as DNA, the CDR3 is TGCAGTGCTAGAGAACAGGGACGTTCACCCCTCCACTTT.

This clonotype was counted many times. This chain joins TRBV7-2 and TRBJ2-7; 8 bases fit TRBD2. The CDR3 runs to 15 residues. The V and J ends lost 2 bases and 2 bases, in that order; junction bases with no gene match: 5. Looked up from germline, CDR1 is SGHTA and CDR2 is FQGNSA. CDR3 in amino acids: CASSLLAGPAYEQYV. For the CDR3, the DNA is TGTGCCAGCAGCTTACTAGCGGGCCCCGCCTACGAGCAGTACGTC.

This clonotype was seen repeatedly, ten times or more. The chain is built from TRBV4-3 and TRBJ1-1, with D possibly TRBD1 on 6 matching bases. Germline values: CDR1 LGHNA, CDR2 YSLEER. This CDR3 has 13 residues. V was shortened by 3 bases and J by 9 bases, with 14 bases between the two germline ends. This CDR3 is CASSQITGSKAFF. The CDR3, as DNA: TGCGCCAGCAGCCAGATTACAGGGTCGAAAGCTTTCTTT.

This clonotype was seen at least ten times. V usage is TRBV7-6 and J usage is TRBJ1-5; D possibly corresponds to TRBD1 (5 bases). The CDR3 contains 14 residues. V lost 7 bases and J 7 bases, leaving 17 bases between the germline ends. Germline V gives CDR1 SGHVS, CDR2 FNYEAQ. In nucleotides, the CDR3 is TGTGCCAGCACCCAAGGCGGGGCCGGCCAGCCCCAGCATTTT. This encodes CASTQGGAGQPQHF.